This T cell receptor beta chain is drawn from a study of T cells in Graves' hyperthyroidism and ophthalmopathy (dated by TCRdb to about 2019). As for the study more broadly: Peripheral blood samples were taken at the time of initial diagnosis, prior to any treatment. A discovery cohort of about 100 patients, fewer than 50 with Graves' ophthalmopathy and about 58 with stable Graves' hyperthyroidism, was used to find distinguishing TCR V-J signatures. An independent validation cohort of some 18 hyperthyroidism patients and about 15 patients who later progressed to ophthalmopathy tested prospective prediction of ophthalmopathy. The approximately 100 discovery patients were divided at random into training and test sets in a 7:3 ratio. In addition, the study compared T-cell repertoires in thyroid tissue and in blood from 6 or 7 Graves' hyperthyroidism patients. Once sampling was done, hyperthyroidism patients were given methimazole at a starting dose of 30 mg daily, whereas ophthalmopathy patients were given high-dose intravenous methylprednisolone. The paper reports TCR Vbeta CDR3 sequencing of approximately 140 peripheral blood samples: 40 to 45 ophthalmopathy, about 75 hyperthyroidism and around 17 progressor patients.

Stable Graves' hyperthyroidism was defined as no progression to ophthalmopathy during 18 months of follow-up. The hyperthyroidism patients were between 18 and 65 years old and newly diagnosed, with a disease duration of less than 2 months. The study excluded patients with uncontrolled infections, other autoimmune diseases, pregnancy or lactation. Clinical symptoms, serum thyroxine and TRAb, thyroid ultrasound, and orbital computed tomography formed the basis for the diagnoses. PBMCs were separated from 10 ml of fresh peripheral blood using Ficoll-Paque density gradient centrifugation. Trizol reagent was used to extract total RNA, and RNA quality was then checked on an Agilent 2100 Bioanalyzer. TCR beta CDR3 regions were amplified from RNA transcripts. A first-round RT-PCR of the TCR CDR3 used the HTBI primer set with the Qiagen OneStep RT-PCR kit. Libraries were constructed in a second round of multiplex PCR, after which size selection and purification were performed. Paired-end sequencing of the libraries was performed with 100 bp reads on an Illumina HiSeq2000. Regarding the original processing steps: SOAPnuke was used to process the raw data, throwing out any read that contained adapters or uncalled bases, had a mean Phred below 15, or lacked an exact constant-primer or identifier match. High-quality paired reads were merged using COPE v1.2.5, and each unique nucleotide sequence was defined as a clonotype. MiTCR v1.1 was used to align the clonotypes against IMGT TRBV, TRBD and TRBJ reference segments. The analysis was restricted to V-J combinations with a frequency above 0.0001, which together covered around 99% of the repertoires. The TCS score was defined as F50 (clonal expansion) divided by E x V (chaos), with BLOSUM62-based TCRdist calculated between CDR3 peptides within each V-J. Welch's t-statistics and random forest reduced around 520 V-J features to under 15, which were used in a naive Bayes classifier (R e1071). TCRdb passed the public sequencing reads through fastp at Q25 and MiXCR, retaining productive beta sequences. Identical CDR3 protein sequences are pooled into one entry, listed with their most common genes and DNA. The V and J calls, along with clone size, are taken from TCRdb and not from the paper's own processing. The sample yields around 500,000 distinct CDR3 sequences; 12% to 15% were counted once. The ten most abundant clones make up more than 11% of the sample.

From the cysteine up to the phenylalanine, the CDR3 has a length of 14 residues. Of the read, only the CDR3 DNA is kept; its 42 bases are in frame from base 1. The germline ends are 15 bases apart after V is trimmed by 3 bases and J by 6 bases. CDR1 and CDR2, per the germline V gene, are SQVTM and ANQGSEA. As concerns this clonotype: It lacks a known antigen. Per-base quality was not reported, and no clone a single base away is much larger than it.

Points the paper makes about the study in general: Sample size was not statistically predetermined, and investigators were not blinded to group allocation. A model built on a 13 V-J signature distinguished ophthalmopathy from stable hyperthyroidism, reaching over 85% sensitivity and around 81% specificity in cross-validation and 80%/75% in testing. During validation, the model predicted progression to ophthalmopathy a median of approximately six months ahead of onset, with more than 60% sensitivity and 72% to 80% specificity. Most expanded thyroid clonotypes (frequency above 0.001) were also detected in blood, a finding suggesting that blood repertoires may reflect thyroid immune responses.

This chain joins TRBV29-1 to TRBJ2-1, with the D segment identity uncertain. The TCR sequence derives from a woman in her 40s with Graves' hyperthyroidism. Sequencing was done on a sample of blood. Here the CDR3 is given as CSVEDGIAFNEQFF. The nucleotide sequence reads as follows: TGCAGCGTTGAGGATGGAATTGCTTTCAATGAGCAGTTCTTC.